This T cell receptor (beta chain) comes out of a study of blood T cell repertoires in COVID-19. The protocol was immunoSEQ multiplex PCR, while the TCRdb copy is restricted to in-frame clones and leaves out a portion. The table records 200,000 or so clones, about nine tenths of them present only once. The CDR3 spans 15 residues. Looked up from germline, CDR1 is SGHNT and CDR2 is YYREEE (reference sequence). V dropped 4 bases and J dropped 2; count of bases not matched to a gene: 5. The specimen sequenced was PBMCs or T cells enriched from blood (not recorded which). The V call is TRBV5-4, the J call TRBJ2-7, with TRBD2 matching over 11 bases. The clonotype originates from a man aged 25 to 40 in a cohort exposed to, infected with or recovered from COVID-19 (not recorded which). The CDR3 here is CASSRGTSGTYEQYF. As DNA, the CDR3 is TGTGCCAGCAGCCGCGGGACTAGCGGAACCTACGAGCAGTACTTC.